This T cell receptor (beta chain) was identified during a study of human T cells and chemical hapten exposure. Turning to the study itself: Investigators sensitized about 2 cm by about 2 cm of upper inner arm skin with 2% DPC.

Germline V gene data show CDR1 as SGHTA and CDR2 as FQGNSA. The CDR3 has 12 residues. The germline V and J ends were trimmed by 8 bases and 4 bases, with 9 bases remaining between them. Ten or more counts support this clonotype. Time point indicated: pre-sensitization, week 0. Treatment: therapeutic diphenylcyclopropenone sensitization with weekly scalp DPC. MiXCR, run by TCRdb on the RACE reads, gives a single entry per CDR3 protein. The sample carries more than 70,000 distinct CDR3 sequences, about 9% recorded once. This chain joins TRBV7-2 and TRBJ2-1; D possibly corresponds to TRBD1 (6 bases). This TCR derives from a man between 40 and 49 years old with alopecia areata. Some clones in this sample may be carry-over from other donors' samples. The specimen was whole blood, collected in connection with sensitization to the hapten diphenylcyclopropenone (DPC). CDR3 in DNA: TGTGCCAGCGATCAGGGGTACAATGAGCAGTTCTTC. Its translation: CASDQGYNEQFF.